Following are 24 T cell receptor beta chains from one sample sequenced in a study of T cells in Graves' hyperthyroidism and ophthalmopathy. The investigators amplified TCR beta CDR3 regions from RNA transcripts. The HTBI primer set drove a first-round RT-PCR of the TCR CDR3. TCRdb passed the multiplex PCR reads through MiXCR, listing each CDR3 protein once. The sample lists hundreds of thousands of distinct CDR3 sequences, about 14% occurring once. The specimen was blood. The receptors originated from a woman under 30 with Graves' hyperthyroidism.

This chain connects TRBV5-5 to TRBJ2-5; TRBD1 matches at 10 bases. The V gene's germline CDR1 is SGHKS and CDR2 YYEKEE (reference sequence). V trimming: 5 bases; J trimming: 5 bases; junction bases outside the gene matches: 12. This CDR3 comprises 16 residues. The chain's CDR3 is CASSRRGQGQGETQYF. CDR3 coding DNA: TGTGCCAGCAGTCGTAGGGGACAGGGGCAGGGGGAGACCCAGTACTTC.

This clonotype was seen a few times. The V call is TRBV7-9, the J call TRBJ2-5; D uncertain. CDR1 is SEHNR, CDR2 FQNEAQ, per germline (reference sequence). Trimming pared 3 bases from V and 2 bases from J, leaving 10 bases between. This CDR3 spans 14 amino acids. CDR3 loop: CASSLVNGQETQYF. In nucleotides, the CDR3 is TGTGCCAGCAGCTTGGTGAACGGACAAGAGACCCAGTACTTC.

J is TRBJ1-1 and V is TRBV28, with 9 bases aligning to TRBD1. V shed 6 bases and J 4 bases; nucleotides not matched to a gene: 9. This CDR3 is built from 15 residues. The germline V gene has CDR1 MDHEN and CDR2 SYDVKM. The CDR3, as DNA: TGTGCCAGCAGCTTGGGGACAGGGCTAAGCACTGAAGCTTTCTTT. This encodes CASSLGTGLSTEAFF.

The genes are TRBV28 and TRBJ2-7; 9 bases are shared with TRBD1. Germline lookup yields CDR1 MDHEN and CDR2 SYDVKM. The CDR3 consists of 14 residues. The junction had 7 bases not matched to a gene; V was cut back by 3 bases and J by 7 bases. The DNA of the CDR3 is TGTGCCAGCAGTTTTCCGAACAGGGGGCGAGAGCAGTACTTC. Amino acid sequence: CASSFPNRGREQYF.

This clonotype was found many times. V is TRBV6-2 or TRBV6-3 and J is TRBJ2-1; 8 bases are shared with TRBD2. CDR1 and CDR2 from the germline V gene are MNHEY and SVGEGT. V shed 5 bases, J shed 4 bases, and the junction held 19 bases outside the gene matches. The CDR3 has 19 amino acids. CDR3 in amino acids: CASSQIAGPGGTLYNEQFF. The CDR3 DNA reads TGTGCCAGCAGTCAGATAGCGGGGCCTGGCGGGACCTTATACAATGAGCAGTTCTTC.

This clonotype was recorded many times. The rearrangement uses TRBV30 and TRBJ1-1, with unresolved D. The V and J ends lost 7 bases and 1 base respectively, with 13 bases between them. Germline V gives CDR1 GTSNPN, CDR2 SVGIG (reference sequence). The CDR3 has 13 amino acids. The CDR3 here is CAFGARGNTEAFF. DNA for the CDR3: TGTGCCTTCGGAGCTCGGGGGAACACTGAAGCTTTCTTT.

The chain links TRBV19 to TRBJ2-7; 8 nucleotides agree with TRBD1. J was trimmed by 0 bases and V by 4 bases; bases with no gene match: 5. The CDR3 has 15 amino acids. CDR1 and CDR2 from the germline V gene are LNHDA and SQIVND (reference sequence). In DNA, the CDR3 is TGTGCCAGTAGTAGCTGGACAGGGAGCTCCTACGAGCAGTACTTC. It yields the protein CASSSWTGSSYEQYF.

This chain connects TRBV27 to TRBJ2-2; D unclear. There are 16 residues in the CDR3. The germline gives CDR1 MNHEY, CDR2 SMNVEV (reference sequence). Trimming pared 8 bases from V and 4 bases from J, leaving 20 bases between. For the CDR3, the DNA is TGTGCCAGCGCCCGCATTTCTGGGTCACCCACCGGGGAGCTGTTTTTT. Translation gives CASARISGSPTGELFF.

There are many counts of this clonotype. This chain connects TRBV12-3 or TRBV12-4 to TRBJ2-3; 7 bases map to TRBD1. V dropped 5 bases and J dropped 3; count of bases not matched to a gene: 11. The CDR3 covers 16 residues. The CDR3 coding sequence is TGTGCCAGCAGTGTCCACAGGGGAATGTTTACAGATACGCAGTATTTT. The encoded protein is CASSVHRGMFTDTQYF.

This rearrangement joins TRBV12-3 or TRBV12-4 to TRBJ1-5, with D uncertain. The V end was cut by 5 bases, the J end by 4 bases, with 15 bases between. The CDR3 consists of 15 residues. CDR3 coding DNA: TGTGCCAGCAGTACGATGGGAACAGTGAATCAGCCCCAGCATTTT. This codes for CASSTMGTVNQPQHF.

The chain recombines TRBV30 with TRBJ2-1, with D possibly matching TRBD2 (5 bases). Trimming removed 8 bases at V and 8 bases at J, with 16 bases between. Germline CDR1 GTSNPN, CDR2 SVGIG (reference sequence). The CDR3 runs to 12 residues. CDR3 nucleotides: TGTGCCAGAGATCCGGGAACCCATGAGCAGTTCTTC. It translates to CARDPGTHEQFF.

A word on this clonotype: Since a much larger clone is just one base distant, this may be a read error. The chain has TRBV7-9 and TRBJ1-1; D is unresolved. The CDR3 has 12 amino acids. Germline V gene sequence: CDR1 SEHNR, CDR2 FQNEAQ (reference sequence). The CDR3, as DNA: TGTGCCAGCAGCTACAACCCGGCTGAGGCTTCCTTT. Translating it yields CASSYNPAEASF.

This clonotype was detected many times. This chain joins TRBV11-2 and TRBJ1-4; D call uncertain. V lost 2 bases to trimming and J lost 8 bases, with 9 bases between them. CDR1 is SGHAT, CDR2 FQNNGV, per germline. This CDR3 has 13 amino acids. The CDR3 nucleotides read TGTGCCAGCAGCTTATCCGGTGGGGAAAAACTGTTTTTT. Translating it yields CASSLSGGEKLFF. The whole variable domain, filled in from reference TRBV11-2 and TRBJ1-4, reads EAGVAQSPRYKIIEKRQSVAFWCNPISGHATLYWYQQILGQGPKLLIQFQNNGVVDDSQLPKDRFSAERLKGVDSTLKIQPAKLEDSAVYLCASSLSGGEKLFFGSGTQLSVL.

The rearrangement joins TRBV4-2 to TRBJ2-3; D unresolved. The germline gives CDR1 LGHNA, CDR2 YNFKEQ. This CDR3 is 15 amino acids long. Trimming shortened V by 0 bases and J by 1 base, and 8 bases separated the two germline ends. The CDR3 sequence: CASSQDGQRTDTQYF. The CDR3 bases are TGTGCCAGCAGCCAAGACGGCCAACGCACAGATACGCAGTATTTT.

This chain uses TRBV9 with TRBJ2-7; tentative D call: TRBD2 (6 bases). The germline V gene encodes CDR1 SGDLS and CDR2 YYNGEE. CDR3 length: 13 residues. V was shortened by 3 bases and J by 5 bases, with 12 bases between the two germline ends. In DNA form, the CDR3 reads TGTGCCAGCAGCGGGGGGACGGGAGACGAGCAGTACTTC. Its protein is CASSGGTGDEQYF.

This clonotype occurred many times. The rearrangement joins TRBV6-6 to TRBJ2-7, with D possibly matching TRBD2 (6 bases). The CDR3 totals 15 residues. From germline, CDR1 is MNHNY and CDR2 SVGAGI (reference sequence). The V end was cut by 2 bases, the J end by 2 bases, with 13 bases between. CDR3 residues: CASSYLGREPYEQYF. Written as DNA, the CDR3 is TGTGCCAGCAGTTACCTTGGGCGGGAACCCTACGAGCAGTACTTC.

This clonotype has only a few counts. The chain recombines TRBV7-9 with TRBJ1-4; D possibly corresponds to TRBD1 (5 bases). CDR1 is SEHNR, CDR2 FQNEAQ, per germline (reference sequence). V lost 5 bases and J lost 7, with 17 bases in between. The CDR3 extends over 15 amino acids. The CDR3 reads CASSPDSGAGEKLFF. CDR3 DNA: TGTGCCAGCAGCCCCGATAGCGGGGCGGGTGAAAAACTGTTTTTT.

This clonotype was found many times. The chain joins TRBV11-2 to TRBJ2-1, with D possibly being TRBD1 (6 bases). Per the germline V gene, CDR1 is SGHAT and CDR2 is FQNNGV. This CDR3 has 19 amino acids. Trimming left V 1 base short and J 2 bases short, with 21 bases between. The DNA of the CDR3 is TGTGCCAGCAGCTTAGTCGGACAGCCACTGAGAGGGGCCTACAATGAGCAGTTCTTC. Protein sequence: CASSLVGQPLRGAYNEQFF. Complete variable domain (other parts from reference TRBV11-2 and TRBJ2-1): EAGVAQSPRYKIIEKRQSVAFWCNPISGHATLYWYQQILGQGPKLLIQFQNNGVVDDSQLPKDRFSAERLKGVDSTLKIQPAKLEDSAVYLCASSLVGQPLRGAYNEQFFGPGTRLTVL.

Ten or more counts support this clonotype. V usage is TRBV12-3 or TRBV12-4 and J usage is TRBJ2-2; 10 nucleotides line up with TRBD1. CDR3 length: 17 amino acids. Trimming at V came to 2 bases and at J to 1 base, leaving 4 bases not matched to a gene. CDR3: CASSLSWDRGNTGELFF. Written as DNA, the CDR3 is TGTGCCAGCAGTTTATCATGGGACAGGGGGAACACCGGGGAGCTGTTTTTT.

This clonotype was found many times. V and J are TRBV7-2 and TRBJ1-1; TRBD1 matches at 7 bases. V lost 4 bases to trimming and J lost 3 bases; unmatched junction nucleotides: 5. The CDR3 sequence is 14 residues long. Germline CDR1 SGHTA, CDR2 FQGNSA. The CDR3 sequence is CASSSQGVHTEAFF. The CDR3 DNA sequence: TGTGCCAGCAGCTCCCAGGGGGTTCACACTGAAGCTTTCTTT. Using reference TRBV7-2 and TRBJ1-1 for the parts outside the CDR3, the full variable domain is GAGVSQSPSNKVTEKGKDVELRCDPISGHTALYWYRQSLGQGLEFLIYFQGNSAPDKSGLPSDRFSAERTGGSVSTLTIQRTQQEDSAVYLCASSSQGVHTEAFFGQGTRLTVV.

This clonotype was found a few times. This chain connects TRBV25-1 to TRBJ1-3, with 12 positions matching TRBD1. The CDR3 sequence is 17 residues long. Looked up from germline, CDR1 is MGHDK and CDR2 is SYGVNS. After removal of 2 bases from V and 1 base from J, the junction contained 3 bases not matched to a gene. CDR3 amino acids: CASSERDRGLSGNTIYF. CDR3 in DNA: TGTGCCAGCAGTGAAAGGGACAGGGGGCTGTCTGGAAACACCATATATTTT.

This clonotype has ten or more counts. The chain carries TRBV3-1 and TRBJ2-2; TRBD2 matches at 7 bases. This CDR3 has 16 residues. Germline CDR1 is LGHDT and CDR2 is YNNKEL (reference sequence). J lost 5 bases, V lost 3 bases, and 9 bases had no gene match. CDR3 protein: CASSQAGLGRTGELFF. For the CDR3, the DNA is TGTGCCAGCAGCCAGGCTGGACTAGGAAGAACCGGGGAGCTGTTTTTT.

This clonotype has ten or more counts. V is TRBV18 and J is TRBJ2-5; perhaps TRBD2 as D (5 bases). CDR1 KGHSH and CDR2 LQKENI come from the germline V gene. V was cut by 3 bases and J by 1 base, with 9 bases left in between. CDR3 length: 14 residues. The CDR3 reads CASSPELAQETQYF. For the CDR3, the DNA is TGTGCCAGCTCACCTGAGCTAGCCCAAGAGACCCAGTACTTC.

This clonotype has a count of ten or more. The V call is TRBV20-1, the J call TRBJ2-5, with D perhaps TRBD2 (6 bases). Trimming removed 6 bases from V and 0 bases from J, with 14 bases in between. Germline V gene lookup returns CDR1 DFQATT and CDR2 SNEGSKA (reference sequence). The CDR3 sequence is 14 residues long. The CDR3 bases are TGCAGTGCCAGAAAAGGGAGGAACCAAGAGACCCAGTACTTC. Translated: CSARKGRNQETQYF.